Listed below are T cell receptor beta chains from one sample, sequenced in a study of memory CD8 T cells in hepatitis C reinfection. Here immunoSEQ multiplex PCR was the method, and the copy in TCRdb shows in-frame clones only, minus some. The sample gives 40,000 to 60,000 clones, roughly 89% of which show up once; about 1% is in the top ten. Sequenced sample: naive CD8+ T cells sorted from blood. These receptors were collected from a man aged 18 to 30 with hepatitis C virus infection. Both conserved end residues are part of each CDR3. The D gene is left open where the match is weak. Only some rows state a clone size, as once, few, many or a class for expanded clones.

cdr3_aa cdr3_nt j_call v_call d_call clone_size
CASSYSIQKNTEAFF TGTGCCAGCAGTTACTCTATACAGAAGAACACTGAAGCTTTCTTT TRBJ1-1 TRBV6-5 NA NA
CASSLGALSGNTIYF TGTGCCAGCAGCTTGGGGGCTCTCTCTGGAAACACCATATATTTT TRBJ1-3 TRBV5-5 NA NA
CASSPTGYSNQPQHF TGTGCCAGTAGTCCCACTGGTTATAGCAATCAGCCCCAGCATTTT TRBJ1-5 TRBV19 NA NA
CASSLAVGSGGSDTQYF TGTGCCAGCAGCTTAGCTGTAGGTAGCGGGGGTTCAGATACGCAGTATTTT TRBJ2-3 TRBV7-2 TRBD2 once
CASSLRGPDDNEQFF TGTGCCAGCAGCTTACGGGGTCCCGACGACAATGAGCAGTTCTTC TRBJ2-1 TRBV11-1 NA NA
CASSDPVGTSANNEQFF TGTGCCAGCAGTGACCCCGTAGGGACTAGCGCTAACAATGAGCAGTTCTTC TRBJ2-1 TRBV28 TRBD2 NA
CASSPHGGNYNEQFF TGTGCCAGCAGCCCCCACGGCGGGAATTACAATGAGCAGTTCTTC TRBJ2-1 TRBV5-5 NA NA
CASSPARGANTGELFF TGTGCCAGCTCACCAGCAAGGGGCGCGAACACCGGGGAGCTGTTTTTT TRBJ2-2 TRBV18 NA NA
CASGISRWAGGNEQFF TGTGCCAGCGGGATTTCTCGTTGGGCAGGAGGAAATGAGCAGTTCTTC TRBJ2-1 TRBV11-2 NA NA
CSVEGQGGELFF TGCAGCGTTGAAGGACAGGGCGGGGAGCTGTTTTTT TRBJ2-2 TRBV29-1 TRBD1 NA
CASSPTLAGELTEQYF TGTGCCAGTAGCCCAACCCTAGCGGGAGAATTAACCGAGCAGTACTTC TRBJ2-7 TRBV19 TRBD2 NA
CATQTSGRIEQYF TGTGCCACCCAGACTAGCGGGAGGATTGAGCAGTACTTC TRBJ2-7 TRBV6-6 TRBD2 NA
CASSYSGSGRGDEQFF TGTGCCAGCAGTTACTCTGGGAGCGGGAGAGGTGATGAGCAGTTCTTC TRBJ2-1 TRBV6-5 TRBD2 NA
CASSLRGLSSYNEQFF TGTGCCAGCAGTTTACGGGGTCTGAGCTCCTACAATGAGCAGTTCTTC TRBJ2-1 TRBV27 NA NA
CASSPGTDSGNTIYF TGCGCCAGCAGCCCGGGGACAGACTCTGGAAACACCATATATTTT TRBJ1-3 TRBV5-1 TRBD1 NA
CASSASSTRKVETQYF TGTGCCAGCAGCGCCTCCTCGACTCGAAAGGTAGAGACCCAGTACTTC TRBJ2-5 TRBV9 NA NA
CASSRRQGAWETQYF TGTGCCAGCAGTCGACGACAGGGGGCTTGGGAGACCCAGTACTTC TRBJ2-5 TRBV6-5 TRBD1 NA
CASSSGTGSYEQYF TGTGCCAGTAGTAGTGGGACTGGCTCCTACGAGCAGTACTTC TRBJ2-7 TRBV19 NA NA
CATSRLIAGDTDTQYF TGTGCCACCAGCAGATTAATAGCGGGGGACACAGATACGCAGTATTTT TRBJ2-3 TRBV15 TRBD2 NA
CASSLGEIYEQYF TGTGCCAGCAGCTTAGGTGAGATCTACGAGCAGTACTTC TRBJ2-7 TRBV11-2 NA NA
CASSIDKASYEQYF TGTGCCAGCAGTATAGACAAGGCGAGCTACGAGCAGTACTTC TRBJ2-7 TRBV27 NA NA
CASSSGRTGVGQETQYF TGCGCCAGCAGCTCGGGACGGACAGGGGTGGGCCAAGAGACCCAGTACTTC TRBJ2-5 TRBV5-1 TRBD1 NA
CASSPGDRGMNTEAFF TGTGCCAGCAGCCCAGGGGACAGGGGAATGAACACTGAAGCTTTCTTT TRBJ1-1 TRBV7-9 TRBD1 NA
CAWSPGGTNTGELFF TGTGCCTGGTCCCCGGGGGGGACGAACACCGGGGAGCTGTTTTTT TRBJ2-2 TRBV30 TRBD2 NA
CASSDEGGVGEKLFF TGCGCCAGCAGCGATGAAGGGGGGGTAGGGGAAAAACTGTTTTTT TRBJ1-4 TRBV4-1 NA few
CASSPSAGERNEQFF TGTGCCAGCAGCCCCTCAGCGGGAGAACGCAATGAGCAGTTCTTC TRBJ2-1 TRBV6-5 TRBD2 few
CSVVFPGTDTQYF TGCAGCGTTGTATTTCCCGGCACAGATACGCAGTATTTT TRBJ2-3 TRBV29-1 NA NA
CASSPTGPSGYNEQFF TGTGCCAGTAGTCCGACAGGCCCTAGCGGGTACAATGAGCAGTTCTTC TRBJ2-1 TRBV19 TRBD2 once
CASIRTGGTSGQYF TGTGCCAGCATCCGGACAGGGGGCACTTCCGGGCAGTACTTC TRBJ2-7 TRBV5-8 TRBD1 NA
CASSLDLSLNQPQHF TGTGCCAGCAGCTTAGATTTATCACTTAATCAGCCCCAGCATTTT TRBJ1-5 TRBV7-8 NA NA
CASSLKGGEQFF TGTGCCAGCAGCCTAAAGGGAGGTGAGCAGTTCTTC TRBJ2-1 TRBV7-6 NA NA
CASSSDSYEQYF TGTGCCAGCAGTTCTGACAGCTACGAGCAGTACTTC TRBJ2-7 TRBV6-6 NA NA
CASSRVGNQGDTQYF TGCGCCAGCAGCCGGGTGGGCAACCAGGGTGATACGCAGTATTTT TRBJ2-3 TRBV4-1 NA NA
CASSPGGGDTGELFF TGTGCCAGCAGCCCCGGGGGGGGCGACACCGGGGAGCTGTTTTTT TRBJ2-2 TRBV7-6 TRBD2 NA
CASSPPSGTQYF TGTGCCAGTAGCCCCCCTTCGGGGACCCAGTACTTC TRBJ2-5 TRBV19 NA NA
CASSRNRGRTDTQYF TGTGCCAGCAGTAGAAACAGGGGTAGAACAGATACGCAGTATTTT TRBJ2-3 TRBV6-5 TRBD1 NA
CASSESSEAGVREQYF TGTGCCAGCAGTGAATCGTCCGAGGCGGGAGTGCGCGAGCAGTACTTC TRBJ2-7 TRBV25-1 TRBD2 NA